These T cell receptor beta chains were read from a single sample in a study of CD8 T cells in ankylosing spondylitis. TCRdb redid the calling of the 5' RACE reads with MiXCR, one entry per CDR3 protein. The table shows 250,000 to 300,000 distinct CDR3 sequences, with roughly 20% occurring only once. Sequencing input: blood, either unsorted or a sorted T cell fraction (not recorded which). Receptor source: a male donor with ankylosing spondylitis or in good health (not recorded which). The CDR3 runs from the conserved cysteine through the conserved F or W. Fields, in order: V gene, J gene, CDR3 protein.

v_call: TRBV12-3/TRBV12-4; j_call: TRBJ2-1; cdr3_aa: CASSLGLSNEQFF
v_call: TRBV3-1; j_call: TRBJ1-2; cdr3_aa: CASSQDRGVPRPNYGYTF
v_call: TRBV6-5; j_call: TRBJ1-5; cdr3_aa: CASSYPNSTARNQPQHF
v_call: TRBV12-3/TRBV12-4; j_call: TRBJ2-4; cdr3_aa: CASSSRGGRKNIQYF
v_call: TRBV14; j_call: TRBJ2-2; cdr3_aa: CASSQVQGNTGELFF
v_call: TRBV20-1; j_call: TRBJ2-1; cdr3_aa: CSARSFVDEQFF
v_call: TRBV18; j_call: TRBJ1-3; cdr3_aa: CASSPSTTATSGNTIYF
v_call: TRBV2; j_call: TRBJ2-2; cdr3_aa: CASRTGPTGELFF
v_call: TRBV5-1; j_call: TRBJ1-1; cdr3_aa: CASTPQGAAEAFF
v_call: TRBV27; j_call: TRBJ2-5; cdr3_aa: CARTFTFGGKVDETQYF
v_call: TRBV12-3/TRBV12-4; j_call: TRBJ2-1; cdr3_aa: CASTNLAGGLSEQFF
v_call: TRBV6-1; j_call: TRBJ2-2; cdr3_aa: CASRFHGDSGELFF
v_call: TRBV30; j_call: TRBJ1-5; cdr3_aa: CAWSLQDNQPQHF
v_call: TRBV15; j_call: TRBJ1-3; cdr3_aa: CATSRDRPGGINTIYF
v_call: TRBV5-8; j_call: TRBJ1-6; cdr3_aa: CASSPFRQGSSYNSPLHF
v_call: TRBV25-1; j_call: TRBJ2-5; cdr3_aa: CASSEMETNQETQYF
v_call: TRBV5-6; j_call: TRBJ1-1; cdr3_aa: CASSSIRLDTEAFF
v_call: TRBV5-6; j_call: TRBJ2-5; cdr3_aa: CASSLAGQGEETQYF
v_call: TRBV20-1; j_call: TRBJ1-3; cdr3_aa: CSARSPDSGNTIYF
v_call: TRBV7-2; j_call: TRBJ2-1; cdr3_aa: CASSLGGTSHFNEQFF
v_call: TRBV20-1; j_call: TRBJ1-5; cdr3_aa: CSARSGREDQPQHF
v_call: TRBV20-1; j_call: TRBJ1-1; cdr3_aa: CSARYAGADTEAFF
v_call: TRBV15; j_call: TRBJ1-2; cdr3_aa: CATSRDRTEYYTF
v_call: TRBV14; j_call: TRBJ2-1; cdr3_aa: CASSQARAGEQFF
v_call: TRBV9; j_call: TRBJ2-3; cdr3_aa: CASSPQSRAGLTDTQYF
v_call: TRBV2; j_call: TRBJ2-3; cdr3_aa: CASNSLAGGSDTQYF
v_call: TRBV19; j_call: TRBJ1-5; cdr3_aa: CASSIGGKPQHF
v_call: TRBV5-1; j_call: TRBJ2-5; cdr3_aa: CASSLALLWTGSKLDQQETQYF
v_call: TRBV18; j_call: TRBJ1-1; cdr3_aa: CASSPVLWNTEAFF
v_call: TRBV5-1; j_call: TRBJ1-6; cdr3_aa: CASSADSPPNSPLHF
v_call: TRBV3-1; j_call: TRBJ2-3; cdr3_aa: CASSPIAGGSSDTQYF
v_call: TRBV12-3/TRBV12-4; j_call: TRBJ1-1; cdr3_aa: CASTPTPGTGRTEAFF
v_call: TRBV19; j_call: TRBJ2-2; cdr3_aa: CTSTDTGELFF
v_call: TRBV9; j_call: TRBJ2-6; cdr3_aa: CASSVGVGSGPGANVLTF
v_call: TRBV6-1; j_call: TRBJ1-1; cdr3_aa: CATNRGVDTEAFF
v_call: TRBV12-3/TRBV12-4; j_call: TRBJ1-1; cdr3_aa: CASTLTGRITEAFF
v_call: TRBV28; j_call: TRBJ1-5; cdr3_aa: CASSYGNQPQHF
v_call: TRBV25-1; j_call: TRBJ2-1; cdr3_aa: CASSERALGEQFF
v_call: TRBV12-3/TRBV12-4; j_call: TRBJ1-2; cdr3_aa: CASSPRANKDYGYTF
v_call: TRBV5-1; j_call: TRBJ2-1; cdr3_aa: CASSLEGQDYNEQFF
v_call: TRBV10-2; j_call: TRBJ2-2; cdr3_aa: CASSVASDTGELFF
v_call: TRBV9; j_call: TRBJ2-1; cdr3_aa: CASSDGGDSRWFF
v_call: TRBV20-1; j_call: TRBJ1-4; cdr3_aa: CSANLLDGTTNEKLFF
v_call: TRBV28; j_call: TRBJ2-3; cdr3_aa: CASSRTRTPGTQYF